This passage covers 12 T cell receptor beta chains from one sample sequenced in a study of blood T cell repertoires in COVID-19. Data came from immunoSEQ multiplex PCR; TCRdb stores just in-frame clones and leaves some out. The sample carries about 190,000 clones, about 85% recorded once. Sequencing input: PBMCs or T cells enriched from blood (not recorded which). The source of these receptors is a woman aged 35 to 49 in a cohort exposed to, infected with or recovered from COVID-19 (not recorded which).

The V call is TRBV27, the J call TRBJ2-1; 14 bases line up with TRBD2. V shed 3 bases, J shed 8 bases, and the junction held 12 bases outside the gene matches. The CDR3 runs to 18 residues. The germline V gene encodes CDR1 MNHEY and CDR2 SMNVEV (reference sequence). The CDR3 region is CASSFFGLAGGFLDEQFF. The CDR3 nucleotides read TGTGCCAGCAGTTTCTTTGGACTAGCGGGAGGCTTTTTGGATGAGCAGTTCTTC.

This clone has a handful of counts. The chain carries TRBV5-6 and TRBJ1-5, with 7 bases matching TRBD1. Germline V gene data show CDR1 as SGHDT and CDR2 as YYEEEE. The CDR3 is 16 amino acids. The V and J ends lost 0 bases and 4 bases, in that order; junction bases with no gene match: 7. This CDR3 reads CASSLGGGRVNQPQHF. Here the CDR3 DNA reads TGTGCCAGCAGCTTGGGAGGGGGCCGGGTAAATCAGCCCCAGCATTTT.

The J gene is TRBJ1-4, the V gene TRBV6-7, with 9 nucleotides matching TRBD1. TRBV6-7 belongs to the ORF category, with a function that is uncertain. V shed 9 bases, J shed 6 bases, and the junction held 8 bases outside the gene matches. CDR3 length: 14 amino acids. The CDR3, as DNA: TGTGCCAGAGGGGCTAGGACAGGGGATGAAAAACTGTTTTTT. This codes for CARGARTGDEKLFF.

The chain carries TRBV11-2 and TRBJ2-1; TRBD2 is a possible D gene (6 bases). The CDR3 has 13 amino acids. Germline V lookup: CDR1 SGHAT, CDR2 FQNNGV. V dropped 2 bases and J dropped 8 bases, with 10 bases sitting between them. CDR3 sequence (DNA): TGTGCCAGCAGCTTAAACCCGGGGGATGAGCAGTTCTTC. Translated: CASSLNPGDEQFF.

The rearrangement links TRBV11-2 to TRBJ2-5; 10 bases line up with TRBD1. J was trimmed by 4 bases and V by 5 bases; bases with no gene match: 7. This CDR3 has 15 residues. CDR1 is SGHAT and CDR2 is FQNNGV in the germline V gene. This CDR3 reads CASSPTGGRGETQYF. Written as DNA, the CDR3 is TGTGCCAGCAGCCCGACAGGGGGCAGGGGAGAGACCCAGTACTTC.

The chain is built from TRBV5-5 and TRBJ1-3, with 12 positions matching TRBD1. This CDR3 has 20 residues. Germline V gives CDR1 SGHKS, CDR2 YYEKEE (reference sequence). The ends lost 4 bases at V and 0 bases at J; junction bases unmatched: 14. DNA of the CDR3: TGTGCCAGCAGCCGTCCCGTGGGACAGGGGGCTTTGAGCTCTGGAAACACCATATATTTT. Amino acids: CASSRPVGQGALSSGNTIYF.

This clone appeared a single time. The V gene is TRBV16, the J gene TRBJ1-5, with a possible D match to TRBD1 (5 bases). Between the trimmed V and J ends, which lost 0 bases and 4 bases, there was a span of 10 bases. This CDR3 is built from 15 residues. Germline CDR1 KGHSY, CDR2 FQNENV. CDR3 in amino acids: CASSQSGGRNQPQHF. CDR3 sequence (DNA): TGTGCCAGCAGCCAATCGGGGGGGAGGAATCAGCCCCAGCATTTT.

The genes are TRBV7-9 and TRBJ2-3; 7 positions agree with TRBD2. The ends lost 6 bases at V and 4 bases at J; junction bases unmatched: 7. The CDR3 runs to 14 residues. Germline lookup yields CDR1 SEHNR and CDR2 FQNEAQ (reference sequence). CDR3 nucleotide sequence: TGTGCCAGCAGGTCTCCCCTAGCGGCAGATACGCAGTATTTT. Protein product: CASRSPLAADTQYF. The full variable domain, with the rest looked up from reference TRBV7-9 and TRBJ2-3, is DTGVSQNPRHKITKRGQNVTFRCDPISEHNRLYWYRQTLGQGPEFLTYFQNEAQLEKSRLLSDRFSAERPKGSFSTLEIQRTEQGDSAMYLCASRSPLAADTQYFGPGTRLTVL.

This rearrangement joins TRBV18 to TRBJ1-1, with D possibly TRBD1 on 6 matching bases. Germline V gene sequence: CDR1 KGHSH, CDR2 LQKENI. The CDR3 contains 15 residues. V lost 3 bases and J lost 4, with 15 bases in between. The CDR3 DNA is TGTGCCAGCTCACCGGGCAGGGGAGGGAGCACTGAAGCTTTCTTT. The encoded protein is CASSPGRGGSTEAFF.

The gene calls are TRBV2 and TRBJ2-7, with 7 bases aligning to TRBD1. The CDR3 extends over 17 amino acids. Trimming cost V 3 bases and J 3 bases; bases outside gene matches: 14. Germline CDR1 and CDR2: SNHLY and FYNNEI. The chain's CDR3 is CASSDHNRDSGDYEQYF. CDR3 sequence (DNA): TGTGCCAGCAGTGATCATAACCGGGACAGCGGTGACTACGAGCAGTACTTC. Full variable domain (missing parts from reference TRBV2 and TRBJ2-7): EPEVTQTPSHQVTQMGQEVILRCVPISNHLYFYWYRQILGQKVEFLVSFYNNEISEKSEIFDDQFSVERPDGSNFTLKIRSTKLEDSAMYFCASSDHNRDSGDYEQYFGPGTRLTVT.

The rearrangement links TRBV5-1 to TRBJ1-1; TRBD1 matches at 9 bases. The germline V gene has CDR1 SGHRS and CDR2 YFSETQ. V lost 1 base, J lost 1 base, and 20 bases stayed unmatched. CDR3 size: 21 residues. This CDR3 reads CASSLRRTGELSLRTNTEAFF. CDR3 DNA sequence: TGCGCCAGCAGCTTGAGACGGACAGGGGAGCTGTCCCTAAGGACGAACACTGAAGCTTTCTTT.

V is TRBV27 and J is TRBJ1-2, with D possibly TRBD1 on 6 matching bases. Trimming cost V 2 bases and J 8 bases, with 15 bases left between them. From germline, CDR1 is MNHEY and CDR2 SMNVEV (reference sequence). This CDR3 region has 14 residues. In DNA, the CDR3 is TGTGCCAGCAGTTTAATGAGGGACATAGGGGGCTACACCTTC. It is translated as CASSLMRDIGGYTF.